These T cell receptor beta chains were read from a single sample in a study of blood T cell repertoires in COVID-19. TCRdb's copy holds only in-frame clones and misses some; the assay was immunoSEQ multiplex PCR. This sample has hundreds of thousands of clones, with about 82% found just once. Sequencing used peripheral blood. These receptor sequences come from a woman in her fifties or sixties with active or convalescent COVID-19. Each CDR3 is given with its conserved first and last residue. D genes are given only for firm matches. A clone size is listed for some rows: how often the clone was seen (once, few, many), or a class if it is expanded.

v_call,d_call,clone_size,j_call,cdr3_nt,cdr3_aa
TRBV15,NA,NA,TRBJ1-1,TGTGCCACCAGCAGAGAACTGATTGCGAACACTGAAGCTTTCTTT,CATSRELIANTEAFF
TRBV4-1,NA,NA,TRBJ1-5,TGCGCCAGCAGCCAATGGAGACAGTCAGGCCAGCCCCAGCATTTT,CASSQWRQSGQPQHF
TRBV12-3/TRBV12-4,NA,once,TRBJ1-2,TGTGCCAGCAGTTTAGGGGCAGGGTCCCCTATCTTC,CASSLGAGSPIF
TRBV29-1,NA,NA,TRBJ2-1,TGCAGCGTTGACCACCAATTCGGTGAGCAGTTCTTC,CSVDHQFGEQFF
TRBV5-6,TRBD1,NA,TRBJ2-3,TGTGCCAGCACCAATGGACAGGGGGAGCAGTATTTT,CASTNGQGEQYF
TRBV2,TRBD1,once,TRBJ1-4,TGTGCCAGCAGCGGCCGGGACAGTGCAACTAATGAAAAACTGTTTTTT,CASSGRDSATNEKLFF
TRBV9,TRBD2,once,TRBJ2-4,TGTGCCAGCAGCCCTGGACTAGCGGGATCCAAAAACATTCAGTACTTC,CASSPGLAGSKNIQYF
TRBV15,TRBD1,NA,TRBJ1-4,TGTGCCACCAGCAGATCGGGGACAGAAGTAGGGGAAAAACTGTTTTTT,CATSRSGTEVGEKLFF
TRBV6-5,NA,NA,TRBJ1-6,TGTGCCACATCCGGGACTTATAATTCACCCCTCCACTTT,CATSGTYNSPLHF
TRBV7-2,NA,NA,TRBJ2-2,TGTGCCAGCAGCCCTAGTTTGGGGAACACCGGGGAGCTGTTTTTT,CASSPSLGNTGELFF
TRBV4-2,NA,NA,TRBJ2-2,TGTGCCAGCAGCCAAGATCGTAACAGAGCGAACACCGGGGAGCTGTTTTTT,CASSQDRNRANTGELFF
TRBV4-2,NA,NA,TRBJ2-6,TGTGCCAGCAGCCCCGGGGTAGGGGCCAACGTCCTGACTTTC,CASSPGVGANVLTF
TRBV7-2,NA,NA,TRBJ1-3,TGTGCCAGCAGCTCAAGTTCCTACTTTAACACCATATATTTT,CASSSSSYFNTIYF
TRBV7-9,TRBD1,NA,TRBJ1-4,TGTGCCAGCAGCGAGGGACAGGGATCTGAAAAACTGTTTTTT,CASSEGQGSEKLFF
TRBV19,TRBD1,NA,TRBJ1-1,TGTGCCAGTAGTTCGCCGGGACAGGGGCACACTGAAGCTTTCTTT,CASSSPGQGHTEAFF
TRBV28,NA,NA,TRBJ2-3,TGTGCCAGCAGTTTATCTGGTGGAGGATCAAATACGCAGTATTTT,CASSLSGGGSNTQYF
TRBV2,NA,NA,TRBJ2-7,TGTGCCAGCTGTCCCTTAGCGCCCTCCTACGAGCAGTACTTC,CASCPLAPSYEQYF
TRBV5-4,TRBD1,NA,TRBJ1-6,TGTGCCAGCAGCTCCCTCGGGTCCAGGGGGTTTGGTAATTCACCCCTCCACTTT,CASSSLGSRGFGNSPLHF
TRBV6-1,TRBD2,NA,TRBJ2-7,TGTGCCAGCAGTGAACTAAGCGGGAGCTCCGGGGAGCAGTACTTC,CASSELSGSSGEQYF
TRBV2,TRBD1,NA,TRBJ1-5,TGTGCCAGCAGTGTAGTGGACAGGGGAGAGCAGCCCCAGCATTTT,CASSVVDRGEQPQHF
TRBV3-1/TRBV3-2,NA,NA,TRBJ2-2,TGTGCCAGCAGCCTCCAAGCCGCCGGGGAGCTGTTTTTT,CASSLQAAGELFF
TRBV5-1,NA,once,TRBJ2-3,TGCGCCAGCAGCTTGATCGTCGGTGATACGCAGTATTTT,CASSLIVGDTQYF
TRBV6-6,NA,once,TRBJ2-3,TGTGCCAGCAGTTTGGGACATCCAAGCACAGATACGCAGTATTTT,CASSLGHPSTDTQYF
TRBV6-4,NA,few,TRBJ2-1,TGTGCCAGCAGTTCCCATGGAGGGAATGAGCAGTTCTTC,CASSSHGGNEQFF
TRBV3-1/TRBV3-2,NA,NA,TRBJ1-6,TGTGCCAGCAGCCAGTCCTCCACTCTACCCCTCCACTTT,CASSQSSTLPLHF
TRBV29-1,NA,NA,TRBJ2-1,TGCAGCGTTGAAGGGGTGGGAGGGGGCTACAATGAGCAGTTCTTC,CSVEGVGGGYNEQFF
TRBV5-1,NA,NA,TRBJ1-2,TGCGCCAGCAGCTTGGGGGTAGGGGTTGACTATGGCTACACCTTC,CASSLGVGVDYGYTF
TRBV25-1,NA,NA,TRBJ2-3,TGTGCCAGCAGTAACGAGCGGAGCGGTGGCACAGATACGCAGTATTTT,CASSNERSGGTDTQYF
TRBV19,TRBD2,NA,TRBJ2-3,TGTGCCAGTAGTATACGCGTTAGCGGGAGGGCCACGGATACGCAGTATTTT,CASSIRVSGRATDTQYF
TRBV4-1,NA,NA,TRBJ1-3,TGCGCCAGCAGCCATGGGACACGGGACGGAAACACCATATATTTT,CASSHGTRDGNTIYF
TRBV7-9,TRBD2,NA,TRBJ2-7,TGTGCCAGCAGCCCCGGACTAGCGGGGAACGAGCAGTACTTC,CASSPGLAGNEQYF
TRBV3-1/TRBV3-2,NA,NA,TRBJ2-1,TGTGCCAGCAGCCAACCGGGAGCGCTAGCTTCAAAGCAGTTCTTC,CASSQPGALASKQFF
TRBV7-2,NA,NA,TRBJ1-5,TGTGCCAGCAGCTACAGTCAAGACAGAAATCAGCCCCAGCATTTT,CASSYSQDRNQPQHF
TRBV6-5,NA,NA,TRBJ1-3,TGTGCCAGCAGGGTGACAGCCGACTCTGGAAACACCATATATTTT,CASRVTADSGNTIYF
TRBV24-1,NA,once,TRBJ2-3,TGTGCCACCAGTGATATAAACACAGATACGCAGTATTTT,CATSDINTDTQYF
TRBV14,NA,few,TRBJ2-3,TGTGCCAGCAGCCAAGAGGTCCTACATACGCAGTATTTT,CASSQEVLHTQYF
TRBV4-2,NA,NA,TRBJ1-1,TGTGCCAGCAGCCAAGAGGTGGGGGGGCAACTCTACACTGAAGCTTTCTTT,CASSQEVGGQLYTEAFF
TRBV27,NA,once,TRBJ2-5,TGTGCCAGCAGTTTATCGATCACGGGAAGGGAGACCCAGTACTTC,CASSLSITGRETQYF
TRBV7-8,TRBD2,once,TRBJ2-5,TGTGCCAGCAGCTTAGCGGGAGGGCCCCCAGAGACCCAGTACTTC,CASSLAGGPPETQYF
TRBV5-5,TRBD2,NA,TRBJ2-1,TGTGCCAGCAGCTCGCGGACTAGCGGGAGGGGTTCCTACAATGAGCAGTTCTTC,CASSSRTSGRGSYNEQFF
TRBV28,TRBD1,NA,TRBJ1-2,TGTGCCACCTCCGGGACAGGGGTTAGCGGCTACACCTTC,CATSGTGVSGYTF
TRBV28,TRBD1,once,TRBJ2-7,TGTGCCAGCAGTTTAAGGACAGGATCGGACGAGCAGTACTTC,CASSLRTGSDEQYF
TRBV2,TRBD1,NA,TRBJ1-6,TGTGCCAGCAGTGTGACAGGGTCTAATTCACCCCTCCACTTT,CASSVTGSNSPLHF
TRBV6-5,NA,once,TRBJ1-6,TGTGCCAGCAGTTCGCAGGGGACTTCACCCCTCCACTTT,CASSSQGTSPLHF
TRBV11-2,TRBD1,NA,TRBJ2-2,TGTGCCAGCAGCTTTCAGGGGGCCGGCGGGGAGCTGTTTTTT,CASSFQGAGGELFF
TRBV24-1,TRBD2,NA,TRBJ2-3,TGTGCCACCAGTGATTTTAGCCTAGCGGGTTACACAGATACGCAGTATTTT,CATSDFSLAGYTDTQYF
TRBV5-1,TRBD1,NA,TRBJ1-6,TGCGCCAGCAGCGCGACCGGGACAGGGGAGAGCTCCTATAATTCACCCCTCCACTTT,CASSATGTGESSYNSPLHF
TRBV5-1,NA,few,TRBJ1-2,TGCGCCAGCAGCTTGGGTTCGGGTGAGAGAGTGGCATATGGCTACACCTTC,CASSLGSGERVAYGYTF
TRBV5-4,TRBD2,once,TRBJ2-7,TGTGCCAGCTGTTCACGGCGGGAGGGGGCCGGGTACGAGCAGTACTTC,CASCSRREGAGYEQYF
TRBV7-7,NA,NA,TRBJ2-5,TGTGCCAGCAGCCCTATCCGGACGGGACAAGAGACCCAGTACTTC,CASSPIRTGQETQYF